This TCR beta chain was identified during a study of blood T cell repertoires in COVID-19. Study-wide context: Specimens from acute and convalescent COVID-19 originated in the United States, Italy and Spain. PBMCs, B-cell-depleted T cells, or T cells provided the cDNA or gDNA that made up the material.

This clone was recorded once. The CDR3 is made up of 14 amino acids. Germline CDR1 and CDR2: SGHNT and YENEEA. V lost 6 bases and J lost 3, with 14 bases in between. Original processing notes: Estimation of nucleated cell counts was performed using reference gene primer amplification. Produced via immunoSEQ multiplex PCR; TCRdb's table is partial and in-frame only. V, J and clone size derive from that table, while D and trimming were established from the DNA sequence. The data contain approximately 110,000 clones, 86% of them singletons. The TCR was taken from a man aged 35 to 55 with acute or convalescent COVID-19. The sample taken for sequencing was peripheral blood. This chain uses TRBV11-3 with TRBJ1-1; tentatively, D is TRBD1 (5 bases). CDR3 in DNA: TGTGCCAGCAGGGAGGGAGGGACCGACACTGAAGCTTTCTTT. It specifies CASREGGTDTEAFF.